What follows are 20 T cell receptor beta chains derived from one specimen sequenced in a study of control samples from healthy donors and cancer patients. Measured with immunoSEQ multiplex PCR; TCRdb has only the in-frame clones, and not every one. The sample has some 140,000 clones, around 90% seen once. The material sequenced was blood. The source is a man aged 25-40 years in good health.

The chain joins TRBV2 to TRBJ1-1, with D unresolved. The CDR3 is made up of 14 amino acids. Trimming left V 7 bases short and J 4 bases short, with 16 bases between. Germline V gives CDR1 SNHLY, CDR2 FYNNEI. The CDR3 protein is CASTKPRVTTEAFF. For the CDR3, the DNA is TGTGCCAGCACAAAACCACGGGTAACCACTGAAGCTTTCTTT.

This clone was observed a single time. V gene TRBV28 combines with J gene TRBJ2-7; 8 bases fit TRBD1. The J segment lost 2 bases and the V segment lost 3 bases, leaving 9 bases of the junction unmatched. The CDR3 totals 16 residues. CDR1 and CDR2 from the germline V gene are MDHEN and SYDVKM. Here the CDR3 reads CASSLSPGTGAYEQYF. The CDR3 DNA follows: TGTGCCAGCAGTTTGTCCCCCGGGACAGGAGCCTACGAGCAGTACTTC.

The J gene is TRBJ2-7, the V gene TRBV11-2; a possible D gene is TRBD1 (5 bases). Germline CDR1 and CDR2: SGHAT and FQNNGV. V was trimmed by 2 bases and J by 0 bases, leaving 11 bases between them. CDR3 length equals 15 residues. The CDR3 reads CASSLLGRLSYEQYF. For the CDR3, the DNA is TGTGCCAGCAGCTTATTGGGGCGCCTCTCCTACGAGCAGTACTTC.

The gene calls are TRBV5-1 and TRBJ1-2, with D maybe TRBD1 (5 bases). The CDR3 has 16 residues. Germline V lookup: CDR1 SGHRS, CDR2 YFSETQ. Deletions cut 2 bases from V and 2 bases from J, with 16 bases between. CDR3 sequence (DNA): TGCGCCAGCAGCTTTTTCGGGGACCCGGGGAACTATGGCTACACCTTC. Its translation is CASSFFGDPGNYGYTF.

This CDR3 is CSVESAGRGNEQFF. Here the CDR3 DNA reads TGCAGCGTTGAATCGGCCGGAAGGGGTAATGAGCAGTTCTTC. The chain recombines TRBV29-1 with TRBJ2-1, with D possibly being TRBD1 (5 bases). CDR1 SQVTM and CDR2 ANQGSEA come from the germline V gene. The length of the CDR3 is 14 residues. V was pared by 2 bases and J by 7 bases, with 15 bases between.

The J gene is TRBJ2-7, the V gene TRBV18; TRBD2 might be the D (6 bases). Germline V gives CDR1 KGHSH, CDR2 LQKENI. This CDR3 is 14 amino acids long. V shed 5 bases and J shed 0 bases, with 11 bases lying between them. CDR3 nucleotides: TGTGCCAGCTCATACCAGGGACTCTCCTACGAGCAGTACTTC. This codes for CASSYQGLSYEQYF.

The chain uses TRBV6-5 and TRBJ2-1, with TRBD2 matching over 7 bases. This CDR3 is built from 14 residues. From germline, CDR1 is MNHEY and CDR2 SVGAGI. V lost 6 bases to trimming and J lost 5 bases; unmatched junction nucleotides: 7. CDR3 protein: CASRTGGPHNEQFF. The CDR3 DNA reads TGTGCCAGCAGAACGGGGGGTCCCCACAATGAGCAGTTCTTC.

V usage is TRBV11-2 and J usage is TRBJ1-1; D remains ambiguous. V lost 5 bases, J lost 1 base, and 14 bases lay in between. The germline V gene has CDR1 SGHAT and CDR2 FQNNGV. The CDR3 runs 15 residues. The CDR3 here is CASSPWTAPNTEAFF. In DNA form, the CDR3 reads TGTGCCAGCAGCCCTTGGACCGCGCCGAACACTGAAGCTTTCTTT.

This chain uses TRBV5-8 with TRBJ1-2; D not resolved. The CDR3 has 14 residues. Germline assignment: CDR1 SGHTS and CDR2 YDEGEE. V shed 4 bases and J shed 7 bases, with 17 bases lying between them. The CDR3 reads CASSPIHPVGGYTF. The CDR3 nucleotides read TGTGCCAGCAGCCCAATCCACCCTGTTGGTGGCTACACCTTC.

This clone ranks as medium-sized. CDR3 DNA sequence: TGTGCCAGCAGCTCAGGACCCTACAATGAGCAGTTCTTC. Its protein is CASSSGPYNEQFF. This chain joins TRBV5-8 and TRBJ2-1; D ambiguous. In germline, CDR1 is SGHTS, CDR2 YDEGEE. The V gene lost 3 bases and the J gene lost 2 bases, with 6 bases spanning the gap. The CDR3 sequence is 13 residues long.

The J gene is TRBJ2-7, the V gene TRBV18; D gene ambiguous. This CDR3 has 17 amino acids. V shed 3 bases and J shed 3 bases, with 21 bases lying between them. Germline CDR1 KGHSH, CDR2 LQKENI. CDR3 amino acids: CASSPAFLAVIDYEQYF. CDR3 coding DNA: TGTGCCAGCTCACCCGCCTTCCTGGCGGTGATAGACTACGAGCAGTACTTC. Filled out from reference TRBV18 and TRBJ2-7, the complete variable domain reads NAGVMQNPRHLVRRRGQEARLRCSPMKGHSHVYWYRQLPEEGLKFMVYLQKENIIDESGMPKERFSAEFPKEGPSILRIQQVVRGDSAAYFCASSPAFLAVIDYEQYFGPGTRLTVT.

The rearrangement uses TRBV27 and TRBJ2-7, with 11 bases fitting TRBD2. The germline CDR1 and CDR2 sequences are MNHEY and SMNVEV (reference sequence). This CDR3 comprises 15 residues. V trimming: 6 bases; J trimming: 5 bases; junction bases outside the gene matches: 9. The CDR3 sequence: CASRGIAGGRDEQYF. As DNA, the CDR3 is TGTGCCAGCAGGGGCATAGCGGGAGGGCGAGACGAGCAGTACTTC.

The CDR3 DNA sequence: TGTGCCAGCAGTTTGGAGCCAGGGCAGAACACTGAAGCTTTCTTT. This sequence encodes CASSLEPGQNTEAFF. The V call is TRBV28, the J call TRBJ1-1, with a tentative D call TRBD1 (5 bases). V was pared by 3 bases and J by 1 base, with 12 bases between. Germline V gene data show CDR1 as MDHEN and CDR2 as SYDVKM. The CDR3 is made up of 15 amino acids.

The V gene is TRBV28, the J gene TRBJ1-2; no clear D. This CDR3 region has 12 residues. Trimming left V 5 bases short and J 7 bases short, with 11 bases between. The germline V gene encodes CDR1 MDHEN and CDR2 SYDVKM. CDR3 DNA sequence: TGTGCCAGCAGTGCCACCGCGGGTGGCTACACCTTC. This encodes CASSATAGGYTF.

The CDR3 loop is CASSFTLQGQLSYNEQFF. In DNA form, the CDR3 reads TGCGCCAGCAGCTTTACCTTACAGGGACAATTGTCCTACAATGAGCAGTTCTTC. The J gene is TRBJ2-1, the V gene TRBV5-1; TRBD1 is a possible D gene (6 bases). The CDR3 is 18 residues long. The germline V and J ends were trimmed by 2 bases and 1 base, with 19 bases remaining between them. In germline, CDR1 is SGHRS, CDR2 YFSETQ.

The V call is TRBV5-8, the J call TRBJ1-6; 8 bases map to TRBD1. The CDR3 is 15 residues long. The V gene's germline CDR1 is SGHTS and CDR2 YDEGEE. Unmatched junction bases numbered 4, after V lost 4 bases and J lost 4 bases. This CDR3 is CASSPRTGYNSPLHF. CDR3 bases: TGTGCCAGCAGCCCACGGACAGGGTATAATTCACCCCTCCACTTT.

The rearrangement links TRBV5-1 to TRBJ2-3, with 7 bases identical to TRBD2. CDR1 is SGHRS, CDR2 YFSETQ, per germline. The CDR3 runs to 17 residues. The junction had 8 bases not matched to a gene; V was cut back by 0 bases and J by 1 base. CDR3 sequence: CASSLVGTNAGTDTQYF. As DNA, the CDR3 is TGCGCCAGCAGCTTGGTTGGGACTAATGCAGGCACAGATACGCAGTATTTT.

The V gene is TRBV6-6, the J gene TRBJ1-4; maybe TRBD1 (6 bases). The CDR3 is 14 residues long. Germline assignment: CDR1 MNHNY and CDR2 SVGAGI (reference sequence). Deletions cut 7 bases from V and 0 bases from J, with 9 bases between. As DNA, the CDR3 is TGTGCCAGCACTTGGACAGCAACTAATGAAAAACTGTTTTTT. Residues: CASTWTATNEKLFF.

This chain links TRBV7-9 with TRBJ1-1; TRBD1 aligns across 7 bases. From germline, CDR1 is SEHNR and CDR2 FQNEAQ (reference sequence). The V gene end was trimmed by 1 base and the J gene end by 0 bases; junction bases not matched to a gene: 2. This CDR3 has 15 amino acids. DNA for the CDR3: TGTGCCAGCAGCTTAGACCAGGGGGTGAACACTGAAGCTTTCTTT. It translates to CASSLDQGVNTEAFF.

The CDR3 region has the DNA TGTGCCAGCAGCTTGTTCTGGGAGGCGATTGGTGGCTACACCTTC. Its protein is CASSLFWEAIGGYTF. This chain joins TRBV5-5 and TRBJ1-2; D is uncertain. CDR1 SGHKS and CDR2 YYEKEE come from the germline V gene (reference sequence). V lost 1 base, J lost 7 bases, and 17 bases lay in between. The CDR3 extends over 15 amino acids. Full variable domain (outside the CDR3, taken from reference TRBV5-5 and TRBJ1-2): DAGVTQSPTHLIKTRGQQVTLRCSPISGHKSVSWYQQVLGQGPQFIFQYYEKEERGRGNFPDRFSARQFPNYSSELNVNALLLGDSALYLCASSLFWEAIGGYTFGSGTRLTVV.